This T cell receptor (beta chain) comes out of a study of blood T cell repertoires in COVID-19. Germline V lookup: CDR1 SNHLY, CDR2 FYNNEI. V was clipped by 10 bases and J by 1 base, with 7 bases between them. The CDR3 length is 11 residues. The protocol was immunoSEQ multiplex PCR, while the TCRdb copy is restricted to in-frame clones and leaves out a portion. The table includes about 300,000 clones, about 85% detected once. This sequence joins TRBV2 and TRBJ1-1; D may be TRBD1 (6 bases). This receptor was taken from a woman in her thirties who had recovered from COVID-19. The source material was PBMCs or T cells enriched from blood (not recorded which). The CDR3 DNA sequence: TGTGCCACGGACAGGAACACTGAAGCTTTCTTT. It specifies CATDRNTEAFF.